A single sample gave rise to the 27 T cell receptor beta chains below, sequenced in a study of shared clonotypes between healthy human individuals. Sequenced by immunoSEQ multiplex PCR; TCRdb stores in-frame clones only, minus some. The table lists fewer than 350,000 clones, roughly 84% of them singletons, with roughly 17% in the top ten. Source material: memory CD8+ T cells sorted from blood. Noted subset: CD45RO+ cells pooled with CCR7-negative TemRA cells. All receptors derive from a man between 18 and 35 years old in good health.

The count of this clone is one. This chain links TRBV13 with TRBJ2-1; TRBD1 aligns across 10 bases. J lost 6 bases, V lost 5 bases, and 10 bases had no gene match. The CDR3 is made up of 16 amino acids. Germline V gives CDR1 PRHDT, CDR2 FYEKMQ (reference sequence). This CDR3 is CASSPTGQGLTNEQFF. The CDR3 region has the DNA TGTGCCAGCAGCCCCACGGGACAGGGGCTTACCAATGAGCAGTTCTTC.

The V gene is TRBV7-9, the J gene TRBJ2-4; the D is unclear. This CDR3 region has 16 residues. Looked up from germline, CDR1 is SEHNR and CDR2 is FQNEAQ (reference sequence). V gave up 5 bases and J gave up 0 bases, with 14 bases separating them. CDR3 sequence (DNA): TGTGCCAGCAGCCCGAGCCTCACAGAAGCCAAAAACATTCAGTACTTC. The encoded protein is CASSPSLTEAKNIQYF.

This rearrangement joins TRBV11-2 to TRBJ2-7; tentative D call: TRBD1 (5 bases). With 4 bases removed from V and 2 bases from J, the gap between germline ends came to 18 bases. The CDR3 runs 16 residues. CDR1 is SGHAT, CDR2 FQNNGV, per germline. The CDR3 sequence: CASSSPLKTAPYEQYF. DNA for the CDR3: TGTGCCAGCAGCTCACCCCTCAAGACAGCCCCCTACGAGCAGTACTTC.

The chain couples TRBV2 to TRBJ2-5; 13 nucleotides line up with TRBD2. Germline loops: CDR1 SNHLY, CDR2 FYNNEI. V lost 6 bases and J lost 5; bases outside the gene matches: 15. The CDR3 covers 18 residues. The CDR3 sequence: CASSYAGRLAGGRETQYF. CDR3 DNA sequence: TGTGCCAGCAGCTATGCGGGACGACTAGCGGGGGGTCGGGAGACCCAGTACTTC. Supplemented by reference TRBV2 and TRBJ2-5, the full variable domain reads EPEVTQTPSHQVTQMGQEVILRCVPISNHLYFYWYRQILGQKVEFLVSFYNNEISEKSEIFDDQFSVERPDGSNFTLKIRSTKLEDSAMYFCASSYAGRLAGGRETQYFGPGTRLLVL.

This chain connects TRBV28 to TRBJ1-1; 7 bases line up with TRBD1. V lost 6 bases and J lost 6; bases outside the gene matches: 7. The CDR3 extends over 13 amino acids. Per the germline V gene, CDR1 is MDHEN and CDR2 is SYDVKM. CDR3 region: CASSLQGTAEAFF. As DNA, the CDR3 is TGTGCCAGCAGCCTACAGGGGACGGCTGAAGCTTTCTTT.

The V and J genes are TRBV7-9 and TRBJ2-1; D is unclear. Germline-derived CDR1 and CDR2 are SEHNR and FQNEAQ (reference sequence). This CDR3 region has 15 residues. Trimming stripped 2 bases from V and 0 bases from J, with 8 bases between. The CDR3 sequence is CASSLSYNSYNEQFF. The CDR3 nucleotides read TGTGCCAGCAGCTTATCTTACAACTCCTACAATGAGCAGTTCTTC.

J is TRBJ1-2 and V is TRBV6-6, with unresolved D. This CDR3 comprises 16 residues. V lost 2 bases to trimming and J lost 1 base, with 14 bases between them. Per germline, CDR1 MNHNY and CDR2 SVGAGI (reference sequence). The CDR3 sequence: CASSYPTLYLNYGYTF. For the CDR3, the DNA is TGTGCCAGCAGTTACCCAACACTATACCTTAACTATGGCTACACCTTC.

This clone was seen ten or more times. The rearrangement uses TRBV15 and TRBJ2-7; D unresolved. This CDR3 is built from 15 residues. Trimming removed 0 bases from V and 5 bases from J, with 14 bases in between. Germline CDR1 is LNHNV and CDR2 is YYDKDF (reference sequence). DNA of the CDR3: TGTGCCACCAGCAGAGATGTGGGTCTGGGGAACGAGCAGTACTTC. It codes for CATSRDVGLGNEQYF.

The V gene is TRBV7-8, the J gene TRBJ1-2; 8 positions agree with TRBD1. The J segment lost 7 bases and the V segment lost 1 base, leaving 2 bases of the junction unmatched. The CDR3 totals 13 residues. Germline values: CDR1 SGHVS, CDR2 FQNEAQ. The CDR3 DNA is TGTGCCAGCAGCTTAGATCAGGGGGCTGGCTACACCTTC. Protein product: CASSLDQGAGYTF. Using reference TRBV7-8 and TRBJ1-2 for the parts outside the CDR3, the full variable domain is GAGVSQSPRYKVAKRGQDVALRCDPISGHVSLFWYQQALGQGPEFLTYFQNEAQLDKSGLPSDRFFAERPEGSVSTLKIQRTQQEDSAVYLCASSLDQGAGYTFGSGTRLTVV.

Of note for this clone: A single base separates this from a much larger clone, so it may be a read error. This chain links TRBV9 with TRBJ2-7; 10 bases match TRBD1. Germline CDR1 reads SGDLS; CDR2 reads YYNGEE. The CDR3 totals 14 residues. J gave up 5 bases and V 4 bases, and 6 bases lay outside the gene matches. The CDR3 DNA reads as TGTGCCAGCAGCCCTCGACAGGGGGCCCACGAGCAGTACTTC. Its protein is CASSPRQGAHEQYF. Together with reference TRBV9 and TRBJ2-7, the CDR3 gives the full variable domain: DSGVTQTPKHLITATGQRVTLRCSPRSGDLSVYWYQQSLDQGLQFLIQYYNGEERAKGNILERFSAQQFPDLHSELNLSSLELGDSALYFCASSPRQGAHEQYFGPGTRLTVT.

In its sample, this clone was seen once. The chain combines TRBV6-1 with TRBJ2-7, with 9 nucleotides matching TRBD2. The V and J ends lost 3 bases and 0 bases, in that order; junction bases with no gene match: 3. The CDR3 contains 15 residues. The germline gives CDR1 MNHNS, CDR2 SASEGT. CDR3 loop: CASSDWTSDSYEQYF. CDR3 sequence (DNA): TGTGCCAGCAGTGATTGGACTAGCGACTCCTACGAGCAGTACTTC.

This clone was detected once. This chain joins TRBV9 and TRBJ2-7, with D possibly matching TRBD2 (5 bases). V dropped 5 bases and J dropped 4 bases, with 31 bases sitting between them. The CDR3 is 19 residues long. The germline gives CDR1 SGDLS, CDR2 YYNGEE. The CDR3 sequence: CASRHVPRLAVSVHYEQYF. Here the CDR3 DNA reads TGTGCCAGCAGGCACGTACCACGGCTAGCCGTGAGTGTCCATTACGAGCAGTACTTC.

The V and J genes are TRBV27 and TRBJ2-1; D is possibly TRBD1 or TRBD2 (5 bases each). The CDR3 sequence is 13 residues long. Deletions cut 2 bases from V and 9 bases from J, with 11 bases between. Germline V lookup: CDR1 MNHEY, CDR2 SMNVEV (reference sequence). CDR3 residues: CASSLIAGGEQFF. The CDR3 DNA sequence: TGTGCCAGCAGTTTAATCGCTGGGGGTGAGCAGTTCTTC.

This chain links TRBV11-2 with TRBJ2-7; D might be TRBD1 (6 bases). This CDR3 is 15 amino acids long. Germline V gene sequence: CDR1 SGHAT, CDR2 FQNNGV. V was trimmed by 6 bases and J by 7 bases, leaving 22 bases between them. Written as DNA, the CDR3 is TGTGCCAGCAGATATAGGGCAGGGGTGGTGGGAGAGCAGTACTTC. This gives the protein CASRYRAGVVGEQYF.

The rearrangement links TRBV7-2 to TRBJ2-5; weak D call: TRBD2 (6 bases). CDR1 and CDR2 (germline): SGHTA, FQGNSA. The V end was cut by 1 base, the J end by 5 bases, with 17 bases between. The CDR3 spans 16 residues. Written as DNA, the CDR3 is TGTGCCAGCAGCTTAGGGGTTTCGGGAGTTTATGAGACCCAGTACTTC. This translates into CASSLGVSGVYETQYF.

This clone was counted only a few times. The J gene is TRBJ2-7, the V gene TRBV10-1, with D tentatively TRBD2 (6 bases). The CDR3 length is 12 residues. The V gene's germline CDR1 is WNHNN and CDR2 SYGVQD (reference sequence). V was clipped by 8 bases and J by 2 bases, with 10 bases between them. This CDR3 reads CASSDYPYEQYF. In DNA, the CDR3 is TGCGCCAGCTCGGACTACCCCTACGAGCAGTACTTC.

J is TRBJ2-7 and V is TRBV5-4, with 11 bases identical to TRBD2. The CDR3 is 15 amino acids. V shed 3 bases and J 1 base; nucleotides not matched to a gene: 3. Per the germline V gene, CDR1 is SGHNT and CDR2 is YYREEE (reference sequence). The CDR3 reads CASSWGLAESYEQYF. Written as DNA, the CDR3 is TGTGCCAGCAGCTGGGGACTAGCGGAGTCCTACGAGCAGTACTTC.

This chain uses TRBV7-9 with TRBJ2-3, with D possibly called TRBD1 or TRBD2 (5 bases each). In germline, CDR1 is SEHNR, CDR2 FQNEAQ (reference sequence). This CDR3 has 13 residues. With 8 bases removed from V and 2 bases from J, the gap between germline ends came to 11 bases. The CDR3 DNA is TGTGCCAGCCCCTCGGGGCCCACAGATACGCAGTATTTT. Translating it yields CASPSGPTDTQYF. Full variable domain (rest looked up from reference TRBV7-9 and TRBJ2-3): DTGVSQNPRHKITKRGQNVTFRCDPISEHNRLYWYRQTLGQGPEFLTYFQNEAQLEKSRLLSDRFSAERPKGSFSTLEIQRTEQGDSAMYLCASPSGPTDTQYFGPGTRLTVL.

The chain is built from TRBV25-1 and TRBJ2-3; a weak D match, TRBD2 (6 bases). V lost 3 bases, J lost 6 bases, and 19 bases lay in between. The CDR3 consists of 16 residues. CDR1 MGHDK and CDR2 SYGVNS come from the germline V gene. The CDR3 DNA reads as TGTGCCAGCAGTGATACCGGGACTCTACCTTGGGATACGCAGTATTTT. It specifies CASSDTGTLPWDTQYF.

The V call is TRBV5-4, the J call TRBJ1-2; the match to TRBD1 covers 8 bases. Germline trimming cut 4 bases from V and 1 base from J; bases unmatched to any gene: 6. The CDR3 spans 15 residues. Germline CDR1 and CDR2: SGHNT and YYREEE (reference sequence). The DNA for the CDR3 is TGTGCCAGCAGCCTATGGGACAGGAGTAACTATGGCTACACCTTC. It yields the protein CASSLWDRSNYGYTF. Full variable domain (rest looked up from reference TRBV5-4 and TRBJ1-2): ETGVTQSPTHLIKTRGQQVTLRCSSQSGHNTVSWYQQALGQGPQFIFQYYREEENGRGNFPPRFSGLQFPNYSSELNVNALELDDSALYLCASSLWDRSNYGYTFGSGTRLTVV.

The chain couples TRBV4-3 to TRBJ2-7; TRBD1 might be the D (5 bases). CDR3 size: 15 residues. With 0 bases removed from V and 1 base from J, the gap between germline ends came to 10 bases. The germline CDR1 and CDR2 sequences are LGHNA and YSLEER. CDR3: CASSQDRELSYEQYF. CDR3 nucleotides: TGCGCCAGCAGCCAAGACAGGGAACTTTCCTACGAGCAGTACTTC.

This chain links TRBV4-3 with TRBJ1-2, with D maybe TRBD1 (5 bases). Germline lookup yields CDR1 LGHNA and CDR2 YSLEER. The V and J ends lost 0 bases and 2 bases respectively, with 13 bases between them. CDR3 length equals 16 residues. The CDR3, as DNA: TGCGCCAGCAGCCAAGATCCGGGTGGGGCCAACTATGGCTACACCTTC. Its translation is CASSQDPGGANYGYTF.

V usage is TRBV29-1 and J usage is TRBJ1-3, with D uncertain. Germline-derived CDR1 and CDR2 are SQVTM and ANQGSEA. Trimming left V 6 bases short and J 4 bases short, with 7 bases between. The CDR3 has 11 amino acids. The CDR3 protein is CSVPSGNTIYF. CDR3 nucleotide sequence: TGCAGCGTCCCCTCGGGAAACACCATATATTTT.

This clone was counted only a few times. The chain links TRBV7-9 to TRBJ2-2; D unresolved. The V gene's germline CDR1 is SEHNR and CDR2 FQNEAQ (reference sequence). Deletions cut 5 bases from V and 0 bases from J, with 4 bases between. The CDR3 length is 13 residues. In DNA, the CDR3 is TGTGCCAGCAGCCCCGCGAACACCGGGGAGCTGTTTTTT. Its protein product is CASSPANTGELFF.

The chain carries TRBV2 and TRBJ2-6; tentatively, D is TRBD1 or TRBD2 (5 bases each). CDR1 is SNHLY and CDR2 is FYNNEI in the germline V gene. With 7 bases removed from V and 0 bases from J, the gap between germline ends came to 16 bases. This CDR3 region has 17 residues. The CDR3 DNA is TGTGCCAGCATTAGGGACGGAGTTCGCTCTGGGGCCAACGTCCTGACTTTC. Translation gives CASIRDGVRSGANVLTF.

This clone was recorded only once. This chain links TRBV6-5 with TRBJ1-1; a possible D gene is TRBD1 (6 bases). The V end lost 6 bases, the J end lost 4 bases, and 18 bases lay between the germline ends. The CDR3 contains 15 residues. Per germline, CDR1 MNHEY and CDR2 SVGAGI. In DNA form, the CDR3 reads TGTGCCAGCAGCGGGACACCACCCGGGGGCACTGAAGCTTTCTTT. Translating it yields CASSGTPPGGTEAFF.

The chain carries TRBV13 and TRBJ2-2, with a weak D call TRBD1 (5 bases). Germline CDR1 PRHDT, CDR2 FYEKMQ (reference sequence). This CDR3 spans 12 amino acids. The V and J ends lost 8 bases and 4 bases respectively, with 8 bases between them. CDR3 sequence (DNA): TGTGCCAGCGGGGCAGCCACCGGGGAGCTGTTTTTT. Its translation is CASGAATGELFF.